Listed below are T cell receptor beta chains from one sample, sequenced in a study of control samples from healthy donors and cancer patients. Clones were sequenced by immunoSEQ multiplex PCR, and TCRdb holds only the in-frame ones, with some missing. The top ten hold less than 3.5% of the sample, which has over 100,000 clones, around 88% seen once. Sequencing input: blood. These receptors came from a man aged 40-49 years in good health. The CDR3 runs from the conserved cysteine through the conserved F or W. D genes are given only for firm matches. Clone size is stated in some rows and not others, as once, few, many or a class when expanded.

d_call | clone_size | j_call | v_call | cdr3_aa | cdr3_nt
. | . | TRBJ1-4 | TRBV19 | CASSIFEKLFF | TGTGCCAGTAGTATCTTTGAAAAACTGTTTTTT
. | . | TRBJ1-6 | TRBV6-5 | CASSRISSYNSPLHF | TGTGCCAGCAGCCGGATTAGCTCCTATAATTCACCCCTCCACTTT
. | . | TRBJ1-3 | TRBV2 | CASGGGNTIYF | TGTGCCAGCGGGGGGGGAAACACCATATATTTT
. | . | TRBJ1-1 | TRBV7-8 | CASSRNQTRGGGALRTEAFF | TGTGCCAGCAGCCGTAACCAAACTCGTGGTGGGGGGGCTTTGCGCACTGAAGCTTTCTTT
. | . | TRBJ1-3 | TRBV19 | CASSIVQSANSGNTIYF | TGTGCCAGTAGTATAGTCCAATCGGCGAATTCTGGAAACACCATATATTTT
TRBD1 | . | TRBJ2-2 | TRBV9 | CASTFGGQGNTGELFF | TGTGCCAGCACGTTCGGGGGACAGGGGAACACCGGGGAGCTGTTTTTT
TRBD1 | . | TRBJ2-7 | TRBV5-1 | CASSLAGTGVYEQYF | TGCGCCAGCAGCTTGGCCGGGACAGGGGTCTACGAGCAGTACTTC
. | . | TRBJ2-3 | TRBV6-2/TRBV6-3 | CASSYSRVETDTQYF | TGTGCCAGCAGTTACTCGAGGGTGGAGACAGATACGCAGTATTTT
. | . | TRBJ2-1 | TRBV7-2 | CASSSEPGSSYNEQFF | TGTGCCAGCAGCTCAGAGCCAGGGAGCTCCTACAATGAGCAGTTCTTC
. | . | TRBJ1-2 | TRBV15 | CATSRDVQGLGYGYTF | TGTGCCACCAGCAGAGATGTACAGGGTCTTGGCTATGGCTACACCTTC
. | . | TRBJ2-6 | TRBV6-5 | CASSPTGLGDNVLTF | TGTGCCAGCAGTCCAACAGGGTTAGGTGACAACGTCCTGACTTTC
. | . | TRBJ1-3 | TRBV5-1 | CASRSEQAGNTIYF | TGCGCCAGCCGTTCCGAGCAGGCTGGAAACACCATATATTTT
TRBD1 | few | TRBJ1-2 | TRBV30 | CAWSARQGRYGYTF | TGTGCCTGGAGTGCCAGACAGGGACGGTATGGCTACACCTTC
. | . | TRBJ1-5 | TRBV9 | CASSPGVGASNQPQHF | TGTGCCAGCAGCCCAGGGGTAGGAGCTAGCAATCAGCCCCAGCATTTT
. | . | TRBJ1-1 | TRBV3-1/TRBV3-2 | CASSLTAMNTEAFF | TGTGCCAGCAGCCTGACGGCCATGAACACTGAAGCTTTCTTT
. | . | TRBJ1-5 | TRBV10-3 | CAISEFGGGNQPQHF | TGTGCCATCAGTGAATTTGGCGGTGGCAATCAGCCCCAGCATTTT
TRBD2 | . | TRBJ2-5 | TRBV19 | CASSGERGETQYF | TGTGCCAGTAGTGGAGAGCGGGGGGAGACCCAGTACTTC
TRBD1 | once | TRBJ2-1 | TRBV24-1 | CATSETTGASSYNEQFF | TGTGCCACCAGTGAAACTACAGGGGCCAGCTCCTACAATGAGCAGTTCTTC
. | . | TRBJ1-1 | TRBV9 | CASSVEARWDTEAFF | TGTGCCAGCAGCGTAGAGGCCCGGTGGGACACTGAAGCTTTCTTT
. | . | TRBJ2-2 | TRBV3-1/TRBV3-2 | CASSFTLGELFF | TGTGCCAGCAGTTTTACATTGGGGGAGCTGTTTTTT
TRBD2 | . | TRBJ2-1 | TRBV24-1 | CATSESGLAGYNEQFF | TGTGCCACCAGTGAGTCGGGACTAGCGGGGTACAATGAGCAGTTCTTC
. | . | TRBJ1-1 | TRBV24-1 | CATSPGRGSEAFF | TGTGCCACCAGTCCTGGAAGGGGGTCCGAAGCTTTCTTT
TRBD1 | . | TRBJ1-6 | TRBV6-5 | CASSLTGGFSPLHF | TGTGCCAGCAGTTTGACAGGGGGCTTTTCACCCCTCCACTTT
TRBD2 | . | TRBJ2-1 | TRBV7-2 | CASSLTFASGGREQFF | TGTGCCAGCAGCTTAACCTTTGCTAGCGGGGGGCGTGAGCAGTTCTTC
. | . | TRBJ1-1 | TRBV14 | CASSQVKGTEAFF | TGTGCCAGCAGCCAAGTAAAGGGCACTGAAGCTTTCTTT
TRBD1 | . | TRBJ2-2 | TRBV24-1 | CATSPGQSNTGELFF | TGTGCCACCAGTCCGGGACAGTCGAACACCGGGGAGCTGTTTTTT
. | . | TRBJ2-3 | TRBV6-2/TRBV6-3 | CASSFTLNTQYF | TGTGCCAGCAGTTTCACATTGAATACGCAGTATTTT
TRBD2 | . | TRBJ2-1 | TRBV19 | CASSFTGTSVQFF | TGTGCCAGTAGTTTTACCGGGACTAGCGTGCAGTTCTTC
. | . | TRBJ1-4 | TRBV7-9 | CASSNRVDEKLFF | TGTGCCAGCAGTAACAGGGTAGATGAAAAACTGTTTTTT
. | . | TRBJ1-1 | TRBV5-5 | CASSASWEMNTEAFF | TGTGCCAGCAGCGCGTCGTGGGAGATGAACACTGAAGCTTTCTTT